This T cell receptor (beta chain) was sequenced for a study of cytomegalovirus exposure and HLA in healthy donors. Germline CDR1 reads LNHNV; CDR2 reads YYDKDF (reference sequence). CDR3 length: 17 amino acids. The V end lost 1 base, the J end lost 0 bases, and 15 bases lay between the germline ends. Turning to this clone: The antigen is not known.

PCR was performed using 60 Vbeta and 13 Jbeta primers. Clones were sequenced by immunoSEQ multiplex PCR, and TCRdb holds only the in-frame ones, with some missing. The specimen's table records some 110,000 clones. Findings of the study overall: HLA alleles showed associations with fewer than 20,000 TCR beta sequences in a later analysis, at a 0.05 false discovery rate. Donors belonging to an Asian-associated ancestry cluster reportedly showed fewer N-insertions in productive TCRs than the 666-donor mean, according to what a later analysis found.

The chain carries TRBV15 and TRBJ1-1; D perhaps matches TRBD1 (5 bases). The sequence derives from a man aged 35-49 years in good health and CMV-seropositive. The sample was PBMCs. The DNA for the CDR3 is TGTGCCACCAGCAGAGGTTTTGGCAGGGATGTGAACACTGAAGCTTTCTTT. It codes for CATSRGFGRDVNTEAFF.